This T cell receptor (beta chain) was identified during a study of control samples from healthy donors and cancer patients. The germline V gene encodes CDR1 SGHRS and CDR2 YFSETQ. V dropped 3 bases and J dropped 3; count of bases not matched to a gene: 8. The CDR3 runs to 15 residues. This clone occurred a few times. Data came from immunoSEQ multiplex PCR; TCRdb stores just in-frame clones and leaves some out. The sample contains about 94,000 clones, 86% of which appear only once. The sequence derives from a woman between 45 and 65 years old in good health. V is TRBV5-1 and J is TRBJ1-2; 7 nucleotides agree with TRBD1. Specimen: blood. The CDR3: CASSSDRARDYGYTF. For the CDR3, the DNA is TGCGCCAGCAGCTCCGACAGGGCCCGCGACTATGGCTACACCTTC.